This is a list of T cell receptor beta chains from one sample in a study of T-cell memory formation after mild COVID-19. Using its own MiXCR run on the 5' RACE reads, TCRdb lists one record per CDR3 protein. The sample lists more than 450,000 distinct CDR3 sequences; roughly 18% were seen once. Sequencing used PBMCs or a T cell subset sorted from them (not recorded which). All receptors derive from an adult woman who had mild COVID-19 (a few samples of this study predate the infection). Cell type and time point are not known. Both conserved end residues are part of each CDR3. The D gene is left open where the match is weak. Part of the rows lack a size; the others show once, few, many or a class for expanded clones.

V gene	D gene	clone size	J gene	CDR3 protein	CDR3 DNA
TRBV6-1	-	few	TRBJ1-2	CASSDVGRLNGYTF	TGTGCCAGCAGTGATGTCGGCCGATTAAATGGCTACACCTTC
TRBV20-1	-	few	TRBJ2-5	CRAPGQGETQYF	TGCAGAGCCCCCGGGCAGGGTGAGACCCAGTACTTC
TRBV3-1	-	few	TRBJ2-1	CASSQVWRGPSEEQFF	TGTGCCAGCAGCCAAGTATGGCGGGGTCCTTCTGAAGAGCAGTTCTTC
TRBV20-1	-	-	TRBJ1-1	CSARDATSMNTEAFF	TGCAGTGCTAGAGATGCAACATCCATGAACACTGAAGCTTTCTTT
TRBV11-2	-	few	TRBJ1-1	CASSLDISSEAFF	TGTGCCAGCAGCTTAGATATATCTTCTGAAGCTTTCTTT
TRBV6-2/TRBV6-3	-	-	TRBJ2-1	CASRKGLSSYNEQFF	TGTGCCAGCAGAAAGGGACTCAGCTCCTACAATGAGCAGTTCTTC
TRBV12-3/TRBV12-4	TRBD1	few	TRBJ2-5	CASSLGTGGIETQYF	TGTGCCAGCAGCCTCGGGACAGGGGGCATAGAGACCCAGTACTTC
TRBV12-3/TRBV12-4	-	few	TRBJ1-4	CASSFVRSGEKLFF	TGTGCCAGCAGTTTTGTCCGTAGCGGGGAAAAACTGTTTTTT
TRBV6-2/TRBV6-3	-	-	TRBJ2-5	CASSYVGEETQYF	TGTGCCAGCAGTTACGTCGGGGAAGAGACCCAGTACTTC
TRBV12-3/TRBV12-4	TRBD1	-	TRBJ1-1	CASSHRDRLNTEAFF	TGTGCCAGCAGTCACCGGGACAGATTGAACACTGAAGCTTTCTTT
TRBV5-6	-	few	TRBJ2-1	CASSGTGLGYNEQFF	TGTGCCAGCAGCGGGACGGGACTGGGGTACAATGAGCAGTTCTTC
TRBV7-9	-	few	TRBJ1-2	CASSLSGGGGYTF	TGTGCCAGCAGCTTGAGTGGGGGTGGAGGCTACACCTTC
TRBV5-6	TRBD1	few	TRBJ2-5	CASSFGTGQETQYF	TGTGCCAGCAGCTTCGGGACAGGGCAAGAGACCCAGTACTTC
TRBV7-9	-	few	TRBJ2-2	CASSLGTTHTGELFF	TGTGCCAGCAGCTTAGGAACCACGCACACCGGGGAGCTGTTTTTT
TRBV4-3	-	-	TRBJ2-1	CASSQDPSEGEQFF	TGCGCCAGCAGCCAAGACCCTAGCGAGGGTGAGCAGTTCTTC
TRBV19	TRBD1	-	TRBJ1-2	CASSSLWGTGASRDGYTF	TGTGCCAGTAGTTCCCTCTGGGGGACAGGGGCGTCGAGGGATGGCTACACCTTC
TRBV6-2/TRBV6-3	TRBD2	-	TRBJ2-6	CASIHGGSGANVLTF	TGTGCCAGCATCCACGGGGGGTCTGGGGCCAACGTCCTGACTTTC
TRBV7-2	-	few	TRBJ2-3	CASSLYKASADTQYF	TGTGCCAGCAGCTTATATAAAGCATCGGCAGATACGCAGTATTTT
TRBV14	TRBD1	-	TRBJ2-7	CASSRNYRQGYSYEQYF	TGTGCCAGCAGCCGAAACTATCGACAGGGGTACTCCTACGAGCAGTACTTC
TRBV10-3	-	-	TRBJ2-5	CAIRQGQTQETQYF	TGTGCCATCAGACAAGGACAGACCCAAGAGACCCAGTACTTC
TRBV6-5	-	-	TRBJ1-2	CASSYSAGAYGYTF	TGTGCCAGCAGTTACTCGGCCGGGGCTTATGGCTACACCTTC
TRBV7-2	-	-	TRBJ2-7	CASSLLRPYEQYF	TGTGCCAGCAGCCTCCTCCGGCCCTACGAGCAGTACTTC
TRBV7-2	TRBD2	-	TRBJ2-3	CASSLHARLATSTDTQYF	TGTGCCAGCAGCCTCCACGCCCGACTAGCGACTAGCACAGATACGCAGTATTTT
TRBV7-2	-	many	TRBJ1-1	CASSLVWNTEAFF	TGTGCCAGCAGCTTAGTTTGGAACACTGAAGCTTTCTTT
TRBV7-8	TRBD2	-	TRBJ2-7	CASSLGEGNFDSYEQYF	TGTGCCAGCAGCTTAGGGGAGGGGAACTTCGACAGCTACGAGCAGTACTTC
TRBV29-1	-	-	TRBJ1-1	CSVEPRQTNTEAFF	TGCAGCGTTGAACCCCGACAGACGAACACTGAAGCTTTCTTT
TRBV23-1	-	-	TRBJ1-5	CASSQSQGSNQPQHF	TGCGCCAGCAGTCAATCGCAGGGGAGCAATCAGCCCCAGCATTTT
TRBV11-2	TRBD1	few	TRBJ1-1	CASSLGRGQGTRTTEAFF	TGTGCCAGCAGCTTGGGACGGGGACAGGGAACGAGGACCACTGAAGCTTTCTTT
TRBV6-1	-	-	TRBJ1-2	CASSEQPNSYGYTF	TGTGCCAGCAGTGAACAGCCGAATTCCTATGGCTACACCTTC
TRBV12-3/TRBV12-4	TRBD1	few	TRBJ2-1	CASRTRTGGIGYNEQFF	TGTGCCAGCAGGACGAGGACAGGGGGAATAGGCTACAATGAGCAGTTCTTC
TRBV10-3	TRBD2	-	TRBJ2-7	CAISKAGATYEQYF	TGTGCCATCAGTAAAGCGGGAGCCACCTACGAGCAGTACTTC
TRBV7-9	-	-	TRBJ2-7	CASSRDHTYEQYF	TGTGCCAGCAGCCGGGACCATACCTACGAGCAGTACTTC
TRBV20-1	-	-	TRBJ2-5	CSARGGGYETQYF	TGCAGTGCTAGAGGAGGGGGTTACGAGACCCAGTACTTC
TRBV12-3/TRBV12-4	-	few	TRBJ2-3	CASSLALSVTDTQYF	TGTGCCAGCAGTTTAGCGTTGTCAGTCACAGATACGCAGTATTTT
TRBV24-1	TRBD1	few	TRBJ2-1	CATSVGTGTAEQFF	TGTGCCACCAGTGTTGGGACAGGGACCGCTGAGCAGTTCTTC
TRBV11-2	TRBD1	few	TRBJ2-7	CASSFQISRDRSYEQYF	TGTGCCAGCAGCTTCCAGATCTCCCGGGACAGATCCTACGAGCAGTACTTC
TRBV6-5	-	many	TRBJ2-1	CASSYLPRVGGTNEQFF	TGTGCCAGCAGTTACCTCCCTAGAGTGGGGGGCACCAATGAGCAGTTCTTC
TRBV11-2	-	few	TRBJ2-7	CASSSIDGPLGLGQYF	TGTGCCAGCAGCTCCATTGATGGGCCTTTGGGGCTTGGGCAGTACTTC
TRBV9	-	few	TRBJ2-5	CASSVDGGRGIRGETQYF	TGTGCCAGCAGCGTAGATGGCGGTCGGGGAATAAGAGGAGAGACCCAGTACTTC
TRBV12-3/TRBV12-4	-	-	TRBJ2-3	CASSPERQGGTDTQYF	TGTGCCAGCAGCCCAGAGCGACAGGGAGGGACAGATACGCAGTATTTT
TRBV11-2	-	few	TRBJ2-5	CASSLAAWISSSQYF	TGTGCCAGCAGCTTAGCGGCCTGGATTAGTAGTAGCCAGTACTTC
TRBV6-2/TRBV6-3	-	-	TRBJ2-7	CASSWLYEQYF	TGTGCCAGCAGTTGGCTATACGAGCAGTACTTC
TRBV7-9	-	-	TRBJ1-2	CATGDSYGYTF	TGTGCCACCGGAGACAGCTATGGCTACACCTTC
TRBV6-6	-	few	TRBJ1-1	CASSYEGVRPEAFF	TGTGCCAGCAGTTACGAGGGAGTCAGGCCTGAAGCTTTCTTT
TRBV20-1	-	few	TRBJ2-7	CSARVPSNEQYF	TGCAGTGCTAGAGTCCCCAGCAACGAGCAGTACTTC
TRBV13	-	few	TRBJ2-4	CASSPGGENIQYF	TGTGCCAGCAGCCCCGGGGGTGAAAACATTCAGTACTTC
TRBV6-1	-	-	TRBJ1-1	CASSEASSSETEAFF	TGTGCCAGCAGTGAAGCAAGCAGTTCGGAGACTGAAGCTTTCTTT
TRBV7-9	TRBD1	many	TRBJ1-2	CASSRTGPSYGYTF	TGTGCCAGCAGCCGGACAGGGCCATCCTATGGCTACACCTTC
TRBV15	-	few	TRBJ2-1	CAIGFWGEQFF	TGTGCCATCGGATTCTGGGGTGAGCAGTTCTTC